What follows describes a single T cell receptor beta chain. This clonotype came up many times. Its antigen is unknown. No much larger clone is present one base from it, and per-base qualities are unavailable. Libraries of naive CD8 T cells were built from anywhere between about 19,000 and 1,000,000 sorted cells, with 10%, 30% or 50% of the purified RNA used. Naive CD8 T cells, defined as CD8+CD4-CCR7+CD45RA+, were FACS-sorted into RLT Plus buffer on a BD FACSAria II. To test detection sensitivity, Jurkat RNA equal to about nine TCR copies was added to samples of about 17,000-1,100,000 naive CD8 T cells. Enrichment of CD8 T cells was performed with RosetteSep CD8+ T Cell Enrichment Cocktail and Ficoll-Paque, after which ACK red cell lysis was carried out. The library was obtained by PCR. Sequencer: Illumina HiSeq 4000. Preparation of bulk TCR libraries followed a previously described approach, with the TCR primers listed in Table S5. Purification of total RNA was performed with the Qiagen AllPrep DNA/RNA kit. Reads from multiple sequencing runs of the same library were pooled before analysis. Turning to the authors' computational methods: Reads were retained only if an exact TCR constant sequence was present, and the retained reads were trimmed to 150 nt and grouped according to their 12-nt molecular barcodes. Reads in each barcode group were sub-clustered using a 15% Levenshtein threshold, and a quality-weighted consensus sequence was built for each RNA molecule. Non-functional sequences were discarded, and so were lower-count sequences lying one edit away from another sequence. Based on a fit of two negative binomial distributions, barcode sub-clusters having less than 20% of the maximum read count were discarded. TCRdb took the public reads, trimmed them with fastp at Q25, ran MiXCR for clone calling and kept in-frame beta chains. Under each unique CDR3 protein, matching rows form one entry showing the most common genes and DNA. The V and J calls here are based on TCRdb, not the publication. This sample has approximately 550,000 distinct CDR3 sequences in its table, and roughly a fifth of those were observed once. Clones ranked in the top ten supply more than 0.8% of the sample.

These data originate in a study of molecular identifiers for immune sequencing clone quantification (dated by TCRdb to the late 2010s). Study-wide context: For a replicate experiment, the RNA from either approximately 20,000 or 100,000 naive CD8 T cells was divided into five aliquots, and four of those aliquots went on to sequencing. CD8 T cells were used in a methods study to benchmark molecular-identifier clustering-based TCR repertoire sequencing (MIDCIRS) and TCR RNA copy counting. Beyond this particular receptor, the publication reports: Without barcode sub-clustering, chimeric consensus sequences inflated TCR diversity; chimeras reached as high as 47%. Clones above 20 RNA copies held over 99% of molecules in CMV-specific effector cells but under 1% in naive cells. Spiked-in Jurkat TCR RNA (approximately 10 copies' worth), which is not part of the donor repertoire, was contained in the naive libraries. Highly expanded clone sizes could be underestimated because identical TCR molecules may share a barcode. A single cell's worth of spiked-in Jurkat TCR RNA was reported detectable even among under 1.3 million naive CD8 T cells. Modeling gave around 3 recovered TCR RNA copies per cell versus around 10 by digital PCR, implying approximately 30% capture efficiency.

The germline V gene sets CDR1 to MGHRA and CDR2 to YSYEKL. V lost 4 bases and J lost 2 bases; the stretch between them is 17 bases long. The CDR3 covers 16 residues, taking in both the cysteine and the phenylalanine. Only the CDR3 part of the read is kept: 48 bases, read in frame from the first base. The chain joins TRBV4-1 to TRBJ2-5; the D gene is perhaps TRBD2, on 6 matching bases. The receptor was derived from a human donor in good health. Some libraries in this study had Jurkat cell RNA spiked in. Sequenced sample: naive CD8+ T cells from blood, with Jurkat cell RNA spiked in. The sample's cell subset or site label is to be understood as: FACS-sorted CD8+CD4-CCR7+CD45RA+ naive T cells. The CDR3 here reads CASSRWDSSTQETQYF. The nucleotide sequence reads TGCGCCAGCAGCCGCTGGGACTCCTCGACTCAAGAGACCCAGTACTTC.